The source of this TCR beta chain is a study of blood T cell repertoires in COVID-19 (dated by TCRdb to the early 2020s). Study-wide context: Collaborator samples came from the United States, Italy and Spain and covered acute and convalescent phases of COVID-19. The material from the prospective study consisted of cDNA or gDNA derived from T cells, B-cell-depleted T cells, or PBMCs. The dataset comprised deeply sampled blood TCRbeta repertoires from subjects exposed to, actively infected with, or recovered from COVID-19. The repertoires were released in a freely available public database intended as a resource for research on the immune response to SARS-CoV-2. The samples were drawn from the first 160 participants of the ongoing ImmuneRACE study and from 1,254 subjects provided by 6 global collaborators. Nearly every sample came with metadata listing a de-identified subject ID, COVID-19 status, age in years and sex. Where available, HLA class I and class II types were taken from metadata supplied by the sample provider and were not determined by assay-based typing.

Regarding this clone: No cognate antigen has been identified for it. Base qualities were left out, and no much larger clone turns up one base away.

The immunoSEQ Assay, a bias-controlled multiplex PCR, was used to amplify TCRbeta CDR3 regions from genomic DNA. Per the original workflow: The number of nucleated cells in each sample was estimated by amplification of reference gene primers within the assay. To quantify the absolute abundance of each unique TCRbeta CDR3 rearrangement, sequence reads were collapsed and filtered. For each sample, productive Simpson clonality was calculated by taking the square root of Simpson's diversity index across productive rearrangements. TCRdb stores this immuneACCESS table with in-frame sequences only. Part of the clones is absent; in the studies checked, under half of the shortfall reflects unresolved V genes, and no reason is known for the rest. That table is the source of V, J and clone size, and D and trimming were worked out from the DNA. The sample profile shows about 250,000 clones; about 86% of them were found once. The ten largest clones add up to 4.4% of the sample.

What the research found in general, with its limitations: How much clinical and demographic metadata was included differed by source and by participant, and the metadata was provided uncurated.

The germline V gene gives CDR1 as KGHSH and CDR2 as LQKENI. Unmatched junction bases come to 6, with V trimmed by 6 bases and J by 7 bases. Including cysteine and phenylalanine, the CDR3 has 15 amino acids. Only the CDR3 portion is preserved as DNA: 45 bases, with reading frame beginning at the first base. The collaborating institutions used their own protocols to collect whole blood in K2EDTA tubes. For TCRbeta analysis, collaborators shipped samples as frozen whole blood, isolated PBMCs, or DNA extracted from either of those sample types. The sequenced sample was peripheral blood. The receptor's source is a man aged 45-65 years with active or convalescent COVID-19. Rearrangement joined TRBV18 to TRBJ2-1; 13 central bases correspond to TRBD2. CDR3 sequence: CASSPGLAGSNEQFF. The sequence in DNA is TGTGCCAGCTCCCCGGGACTAGCGGGGTCAAATGAGCAGTTCTTC.